This TCR beta chain stems from a study of shared clonotypes between healthy human individuals (dated by TCRdb to between 2020 and 2021). Context from the whole study: The cohort included three men and two women between 18 and 49 years of age. For each donor, three plates each were used for CD4 naive and CD4 memory, two plates were used for CD8 naive, and one plate was used for CD8 memory. Libraries were prepared and TCR repertoires were sequenced by different laboratories using diverse techniques, in order to increase sequencing depth and limit assay-specific biases. Per donor, leukapheresis produced somewhere between about 0.94 and 8.9 billion PBMCs. To estimate repertoire size and how much clonotypes are shared between individuals, the study performed deep sequencing of blood TCR repertoires from roughly five healthy adults.

Counted from cysteine to phenylalanine, this CDR3 has 15 amino acids. Only the CDR3 DNA stays, 45 bases, in frame from base 1. V is pared back by 8 bases and J by 0 bases, with 16 bases lying between the germline termini. Via the germline V gene (reference sequence), CDR1 is MNHEY and CDR2 SMNVEV. Overall study results and their limits: Clonotypes shared by all four sorted-subset donors showed higher generation probabilities than non-shared clonotypes. Incomplete sequencing was indicated by rarefaction of sorted-subset datasets, despite the large sequencing depth. Sampling was restricted to blood, and TCR repertoires in tissues likely differ from the TCR repertoires found in blood. The genetic and exposure-history diversity represented was limited by the small number of donors. Pairwise subsampling indicated that sequencing depth was expected to affect the degree of clonotype sharing among donors. Naive subsets generally had larger estimated clonotype richness than memory subsets did. Across four donors, about 5% of naive CD4, over 3% of naive CD8, about 2% of memory CD4, and approximately 0.4% of memory CD8 clonotypes were shared.

Using the deep immunoSEQ assay, multiplex PCR amplified TCR CDR3 regions from genomic DNA. Genomic DNA extracted from each cell subset was distributed evenly over all wells of several immunoSEQ 96-well plates, and each plate served as one replicate. For sorted subsets, approximately 200 ng of genomic DNA, equivalent to 25,000 to 35,000 T cell genomes, went into each replicate PCR. Purified libraries were quantified with a Qubit 3.0 fluorometer, sized on a Bioanalyzer 2100, and re-quantified with the KAPA Library Quantification kit. Every immunoSEQ 96-well plate was sequenced on a separate single-read 150-cycle Illumina NextSeq 550 flow cell. The study's own analysis went as follows. Because only junctional sequences without quality scores were contained in the immunoSEQ output, filtering matching that applied to full-length reads could not be performed. To assign V/J genes and CDR3, sequences were annotated against IMGT germline references using PyIR, a Python wrapper for IgBLAST v1.9. Reads were removed for weak V/J assignments (E-value above 1e-6), missing CDR3, stop codons, out-of-frame junctions, or ambiguous translated residues. A V3J clonotype was defined by an identical inferred V gene, J gene, and CDR3 amino acid sequence. Percentage overlap between repertoires was computed as shared unique clonotypes divided by the size of the smaller repertoire. RTK rarefaction, the Chao1 estimator, and Recon v2.1 estimates of unobserved clonotypes were used to assess repertoire richness. Generation probabilities for all TCRbeta clonotypes obtained by the gDNA method from a few donors were computed using OLGA. TCRdb retrieved this table from immuneACCESS and kept in-frame rearrangements only. Not all clones are present; in checked studies, unresolved V genes account for under half, and no reason is known for the remainder. D and trimming come from the DNA, and the V and J calls and clone size come from that table. This sample has 2 million to 3 million clones in its table, and 93% of those were observed once. The ten largest make up roughly 0.36% of the sample.

Healthy HIV-negative adults with no recently reported acute infections or vaccinations were included as donors. Every donor was a Caucasian adult residing in Nashville, Tennessee, USA. CD4+ T cells were enriched by magnetic negative selection, after which naive cells were positively selected on CD45RA and the negative fraction was taken as the memory subset. Blood was obtained by leukapheresis, after which PBMCs were separated by Ficoll-Histopaque density gradient centrifugation and cryopreserved in liquid nitrogen vapor phase. Analytical flow cytometry was used to check the purity and quantity of every magnetically sorted T cell population. Genomic DNA was isolated from each sorted fraction and quantified by UV absorbance on a Nanodrop 2000c. Details on this clone: Its target antigen remains unknown. Qualities for individual bases were not recorded, and no much larger clone is one base off.

This TCR was recovered from a man aged 18 to 29 in good health. Some clones in this sample may be carry-over from other donors' samples. The rearranged segments are TRBV27 and TRBJ1-1, with TRBD1 as a weak D call on 6 bases. Input material: naive CD4+ T cells from PBMCs. This specimen's cell subset or site label, per the study, means: CD45RA+ positively selected. The CDR3 amino acid sequence is: CASLLLQGMNTEAFF. The nucleotide sequence is given as TGTGCCAGCCTTCTTCTACAGGGTATGAACACTGAAGCTTTCTTT.